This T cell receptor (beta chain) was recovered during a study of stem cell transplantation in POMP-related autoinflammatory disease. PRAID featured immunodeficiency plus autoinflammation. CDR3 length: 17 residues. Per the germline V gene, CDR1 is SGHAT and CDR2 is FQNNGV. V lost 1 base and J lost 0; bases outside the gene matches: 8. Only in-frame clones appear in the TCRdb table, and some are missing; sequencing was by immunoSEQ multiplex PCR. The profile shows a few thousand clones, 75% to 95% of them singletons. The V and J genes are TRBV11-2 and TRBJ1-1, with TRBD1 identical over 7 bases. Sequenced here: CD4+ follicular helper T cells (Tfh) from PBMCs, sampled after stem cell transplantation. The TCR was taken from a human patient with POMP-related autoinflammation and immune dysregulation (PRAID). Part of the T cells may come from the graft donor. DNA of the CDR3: TGTGCCAGCAGCTTAGTAAGGGGGCCGGGGATGAACACTGAAGCTTTCTTT. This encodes CASSLVRGPGMNTEAFF.